Below are 26 T cell receptor beta chains sequenced from a single sample in a study of human T cells and chemical hapten exposure. Via MiXCR, TCRdb re-called the RACE reads, giving one row per CDR3 protein. The sample contains under 200,000 distinct CDR3 sequences, under 35% of which appear only once. Time point specified: pre-sensitization, week 0. Treatment described: therapeutic diphenylcyclopropenone sensitization with weekly scalp DPC. This material consisted of whole blood, taken in connection with sensitization to the hapten diphenylcyclopropenone (DPC). These TCRs come from a woman aged 25 to 39 with alopecia areata. Some clones in this sample may be carry-over from other donors' samples.

In its sample, this clonotype was seen a few times. This chain joins TRBV9 and TRBJ1-3, with D uncertain. The germline V and J ends were trimmed by 4 bases and 5 bases, with 16 bases remaining between them. Germline V gene data show CDR1 as SGDLS and CDR2 as YYNGEE. The CDR3 runs to 15 residues. The CDR3 bases are TGTGCCAGCAGCCCGGAGGACGCTGGGAGAAACACCATATATTTT. Encoded protein: CASSPEDAGRNTIYF.

This clonotype was detected a few times. The CDR3 nucleotides are TGTGCCACCAGTGAAGGGAACTATGGCTACACCTTC. Encoded protein: CATSEGNYGYTF. The rearrangement joins TRBV24-1 to TRBJ1-2; no reliable D call. The CDR3 has 12 residues. With 4 bases removed from V and 2 bases from J, the gap between germline ends came to 4 bases. The germline gives CDR1 KGHDR, CDR2 SFDVKD.

The rearrangement joins TRBV4-3 to TRBJ2-5, with a possible D match to TRBD2 (6 bases). Germline CDR1 and CDR2: LGHNA and YSLEER. The CDR3 is made up of 16 amino acids. The V and J ends lost 7 bases and 0 bases respectively, with 18 bases between them. The CDR3: CASTLSWRGNQETQYF. The DNA for the CDR3 is TGCGCCAGCACCCTTTCTTGGCGGGGCAACCAAGAGACCCAGTACTTC.

This clonotype has more than one count but fewer than ten. V usage is TRBV20-1 and J usage is TRBJ2-5; a weak D match, TRBD1 (5 bases). The CDR3 covers 14 residues. Trimming removed 3 bases at V and 5 bases at J, with 16 bases between. Germline V lookup: CDR1 DFQATT, CDR2 SNEGSKA (reference sequence). CDR3 region: CSASRAYGAETQYF. The DNA of the CDR3 is TGCAGTGCTAGTCGGGCGTATGGGGCCGAGACCCAGTACTTC.

CDR3 amino acids: CASSRQGGSYTEAFF. The CDR3 nucleotides read TGTGCCAGCAGCCGCCAGGGGGGATCATACACTGAAGCTTTCTTT. V usage is TRBV6-6 and J usage is TRBJ1-1; TRBD1 aligns across 7 bases. From germline, CDR1 is MNHNY and CDR2 SVGAGI (reference sequence). This CDR3 is 15 amino acids long. The J segment lost 3 bases and the V segment lost 6 bases, leaving 10 bases of the junction unmatched.

The genes are TRBV4-3 and TRBJ1-2; D is undetermined. Trimming removed 0 bases from V and 0 bases from J, with 11 bases in between. Per the germline V gene, CDR1 is LGHNA and CDR2 is YSLEER. CDR3 length: 16 amino acids. The CDR3 protein is CASSQDPQTANYGYTF. As DNA, the CDR3 is TGCGCCAGCAGCCAAGATCCTCAGACCGCTAACTATGGCTACACCTTC.

The chain is built from TRBV10-2 and TRBJ2-5; the D is unclear. The germline gives CDR1 WSHSY, CDR2 SAAADI. This CDR3 is 14 amino acids long. The V gene lost 3 bases and the J gene lost 1 base, with 9 bases spanning the gap. CDR3 region: CASSEGRPQETQYF. For the CDR3, the DNA is TGCGCCAGCAGTGAAGGACGGCCCCAAGAGACCCAGTACTTC.

The J gene is TRBJ2-1, the V gene TRBV19, with 7 nucleotides matching TRBD1. This CDR3 contains 13 residues. Germline lookup yields CDR1 LNHDA and CDR2 SQIVND (reference sequence). V gave up 7 bases and J gave up 8 bases; unmatched junction bases: 8. CDR3 DNA: TGTGCCAGTAAGGGGGCGAAGGTGGATGAGCAGTTCTTC. It encodes CASKGAKVDEQFF.

This clonotype appeared a single time. The chain combines TRBV14 with TRBJ1-4, with D uncertain. Germline V gene sequence: CDR1 SGHDN, CDR2 FVKESK. Trimming removed 1 base from V and 12 bases from J, with 15 bases in between. The CDR3 length is 14 residues. The CDR3 nucleotides are TGTGCCAGCAGCCAAGGATTAAGGAACGTGGAACTGTTTTTT. It yields the protein CASSQGLRNVELFF.

The J gene is TRBJ2-1, the V gene TRBV29-1; possibly TRBD2 for D (6 bases). Per the germline V gene, CDR1 is SQVTM and CDR2 is ANQGSEA. Trimming stripped 3 bases from V and 2 bases from J, with 11 bases between. CDR3 size: 14 residues. CDR3 DNA: TGCAGCGTTGAGGGGCGGGATGCCTACAATGAGCAGTTCTTC. Translated, it gives CSVEGRDAYNEQFF.

In its sample, this clonotype was seen a few times. CDR3 loop: CASTRPPNYGYTF. In DNA, the CDR3 is TGTGCCAGCACCCGTCCGCCTAACTATGGCTACACCTTC. The rearrangement joins TRBV28 to TRBJ1-2; D ambiguous. Germline V lookup: CDR1 MDHEN, CDR2 SYDVKM. The CDR3 runs to 13 residues. V was cut by 7 bases and J by 0 bases, with 9 bases left in between.

This clonotype was picked up a small number of times. J is TRBJ2-1 and V is TRBV7-9; 11 bases map to TRBD2. The junction had 11 bases not matched to a gene; V was cut back by 1 base and J by 15 bases. This CDR3 contains 15 residues. Germline V gene lookup returns CDR1 SEHNR and CDR2 FQNEAQ (reference sequence). In DNA, the CDR3 is TGTGCCAGCAGCTTAGTGGGACTAGCGGATGGAAAGGGGTTCTTC. Protein: CASSLVGLADGKGFF.

This sequence joins TRBV7-9 and TRBJ2-1; D is unresolved. This CDR3 is 13 amino acids long. Trimming shortened V by 3 bases and J by 4 bases, and 7 bases separated the two germline ends. Germline V gives CDR1 SEHNR, CDR2 FQNEAQ (reference sequence). This chain's CDR3 is CASSFLQYNEQFF. The CDR3 nucleotides are TGTGCCAGCAGCTTTTTACAGTACAATGAGCAGTTCTTC.

The chain is built from TRBV28 and TRBJ2-1; TRBD1 matches 8 bases. CDR3 size: 13 residues. Germline loops: CDR1 MDHEN, CDR2 SYDVKM. V lost 10 bases, J lost 6 bases, and 8 bases stayed unmatched. The DNA for the CDR3 is TGTGCCAATGCGGGACAGGACGTCAATGAGCAGTTCTTC. As protein: CANAGQDVNEQFF.

The V call is TRBV29-1, the J call TRBJ2-1; 7 nucleotides agree with TRBD2. The CDR3 sequence is 14 residues long. With 7 bases clipped from V and 6 bases from J, the junction kept 12 bases outside the gene matches. Germline V gene sequence: CDR1 SQVTM, CDR2 ANQGSEA. Here the CDR3 DNA reads TGCAGCGGGACCTGGACTAGTGGCCCCAATGAGCAGTTCTTC. It specifies CSGTWTSGPNEQFF.

There are a few counts of this clonotype. The CDR3 sequence is CASSLSQGGFTEAFF. In DNA, the CDR3 is TGCGCCAGCAGCTTGTCACAGGGGGGGTTCACTGAAGCTTTCTTT. The chain couples TRBV5-1 to TRBJ1-1; 8 nucleotides align to TRBD1. V gave up 1 base and J gave up 4 bases; unmatched junction bases: 6. In germline, CDR1 is SGHRS, CDR2 YFSETQ. The length of the CDR3 is 15 residues.

This chain joins TRBV20-1 and TRBJ2-7; TRBD2 is a possible D gene (5 bases). Germline V lookup: CDR1 DFQATT, CDR2 SNEGSKA (reference sequence). This CDR3 has 11 amino acids. The CDR3 DNA reads TGCAAAGGGAGACCTTCGTACGAGCAGTACTTC. Translation gives CKGRPSYEQYF.

The chain joins TRBV7-2 to TRBJ2-3; 8 bases fit TRBD2. Germline V lookup: CDR1 SGHTA, CDR2 FQGNSA. V lost 3 bases, J lost 0 bases, and 2 bases stayed unmatched. The CDR3 is 15 amino acids. The CDR3 sequence: CASSFSGVSTDTQYF. The CDR3 DNA sequence: TGTGCCAGCAGCTTTAGCGGGGTTAGCACAGATACGCAGTATTTT.

This clonotype was found a few times. DNA of the CDR3: TGTGCCAGCAGCCAAGTAGGGGGGGCGTCGGTCGAGCAGTACTTC. Amino acid sequence: CASSQVGGASVEQYF. The chain is built from TRBV3-1 and TRBJ2-7, with a tentative D call TRBD2 (7 bases). CDR3 size: 15 residues. Germline V gives CDR1 LGHDT, CDR2 YNNKEL (reference sequence). V lost 1 base and J 6 bases, leaving 16 bases between the germline ends.

This clonotype was seen only a few times. This chain connects TRBV6-5 to TRBJ1-2; tentatively, D is TRBD1 (6 bases). Deletions cut 3 bases from V and 7 bases from J, with 21 bases between. The CDR3 is 16 residues long. Germline CDR1 MNHEY, CDR2 SVGAGI. Here the CDR3 DNA reads TGTGCCAGCAGTTATAGGGGGGTATTGTTGGACCGTGGCTACACCTTC. Protein product: CASSYRGVLLDRGYTF.

This chain connects TRBV19 to TRBJ2-7; the D call may be TRBD1 or TRBD2 (5 bases each). Trimming stripped 7 bases from V and 2 bases from J, with 18 bases between. The CDR3 runs 15 residues. The germline V gene encodes CDR1 LNHDA and CDR2 SQIVND (reference sequence). The chain's CDR3 is CASTSGAPGTYEQYF. CDR3 sequence (DNA): TGTGCCAGTACCTCCGGGGCCCCAGGGACCTACGAGCAGTACTTC.

The chain combines TRBV6-2 or TRBV6-3 with TRBJ1-1; D is perhaps TRBD1 (5 bases). V shed 6 bases and J shed 1 base, with 12 bases lying between them. The CDR3 runs 14 residues. Germline V lookup: CDR1 MNHEY, CDR2 SVGEGT. The DNA of the CDR3 is TGTGCCAGCAGACGGGGCCTCCAGAACACTGAAGCTTTCTTT. Amino acids: CASRRGLQNTEAFF.

The chain links TRBV5-4 to TRBJ2-7; TRBD1 aligns across 9 bases. CDR3 length: 16 amino acids. Trimming at V came to 3 bases and at J to 2 bases, leaving 9 bases not matched to a gene. Per the germline V gene, CDR1 is SGHNT and CDR2 is YYREEE (reference sequence). In DNA form, the CDR3 reads TGTGCCAGCAGCTCAGAAACAGGGGGCGATCCCTACGAGCAGTACTTC. Protein sequence: CASSSETGGDPYEQYF.

This clonotype was detected a few times. V usage is TRBV19 and J usage is TRBJ2-7; 7 bases map to TRBD1. Per the germline V gene, CDR1 is LNHDA and CDR2 is SQIVND (reference sequence). V was clipped by 4 bases and J by 6 bases; unmatched bases: 9. The CDR3 is 14 amino acids. The CDR3 protein is CASSNLGQAAEQYF. In DNA, the CDR3 is TGTGCCAGTAGTAACTTAGGACAGGCCGCCGAGCAGTACTTC. Together with reference TRBV19 and TRBJ2-7, the CDR3 gives the full variable domain: DGGITQSPKYLFRKEGQNVTLSCEQNLNHDAMYWYRQDPGQGLRLIYYSQIVNDFQKGDIAEGYSVSREKKESFPLTVTSAQKNPTAFYLCASSNLGQAAEQYFGPGTRLTVT.

The chain is built from TRBV28 and TRBJ1-6; weak D call: TRBD1 (5 bases). V was trimmed by 7 bases and J by 10 bases, leaving 11 bases between them. The CDR3 totals 12 residues. CDR1 and CDR2 from the germline V gene are MDHEN and SYDVKM. CDR3: CASTERGSPLHF. The DNA of the CDR3 is TGTGCCAGCACCGAGCGGGGCTCACCCCTCCACTTT.

V and J are TRBV29-1 and TRBJ2-7, with D perhaps assigned TRBD1 or TRBD2 (6 bases each). Trimming shortened V by 3 bases and J by 7 bases, and 16 bases separated the two germline ends. The CDR3 runs 13 residues. Germline CDR1 is SQVTM and CDR2 is ANQGSEA. As DNA, the CDR3 is TGCAGCGTTGATTGGGGGGCCGCAGGGGAGCAGTACTTC. As protein: CSVDWGAAGEQYF.